The rows below give T cell receptor beta chains drawn from one sample of a study of Graves' ophthalmopathy and Graves' hyperthyroidism. TCRdb reanalysed the multiplex PCR reads using MiXCR and keeps one entry per CDR3 protein. The sample contains about 620,000 distinct CDR3 sequences, roughly 20% of which appear only once. What was sequenced was peripheral blood. All receptors come from a woman younger than 30 with stable Graves' hyperthyroidism. Some clones in this sample may be carry-over from other donors' samples. Each CDR3 is given with its conserved first and last residue. A D gene is named only where the DNA matches it firmly. Size is stated for part of the rows, as once, few or many counts, or as a class when the clone is expanded.

>many|TRBV7-2|TRBJ2-2|TRBD2
CASSLPGLVYTGELFF
TGTGCCAGCAGCTTACCGGGACTAGTATACACCGGGGAGCTGTTTTTT
>many|TRBV6-2/TRBV6-3|TRBJ1-1|TRBD1
CASSSTTGFTEAFF
TGTGCCAGCAGCTCAACGACAGGGTTCACTGAAGCTTTCTTT
>many|TRBV4-1|TRBJ1-5|-
CASSHSSGAFDSNQPQHF
TGCGCCAGCAGCCATTCCTCGGGGGCGTTTGATAGCAATCAGCCCCAGCATTTT
>many|TRBV6-5|TRBJ2-7|-
CASSYSRNEQYF
TGTGCCAGCAGTTACTCGAGGAACGAGCAGTACTTC
>many|TRBV20-1|TRBJ1-2|TRBD1
CSESGTGDYGYTF
TGCAGTGAGAGCGGGACAGGGGACTATGGCTACACCTTC
>many|TRBV25-1|TRBJ2-5|-
CASSEGPLGTQYF
TGTGCCAGCAGTGAAGGGCCCCTGGGGACCCAGTACTTC
>-|TRBV2|TRBJ1-2|TRBD1
CASSVTLRDRNYGYTF
TGTGCCAGCAGTGTCACCCTCCGGGACAGGAACTATGGCTACACCTTC
>-|TRBV3-1|TRBJ2-7|-
CASSQEGAAKQYF
TGTGCCAGCAGCCAAGAAGGAGCGGCTAAGCAGTACTTC
>many|TRBV2|TRBJ1-1|-
CASSEVGSSMNTEAFF
TGTGCCAGCAGTGAAGTGGGCAGCTCAATGAACACTGAAGCTTTCTTT
>-|TRBV25-1|TRBJ2-7|-
CASTGINYEQYF
TGTGCCAGCACAGGGATCAACTACGAGCAGTACTTC
>many|TRBV7-2|TRBJ2-7|-
CASSFPEGEQYF
TGTGCCAGCAGCTTCCCCGAGGGGGAGCAGTACTTC
>many|TRBV12-3/TRBV12-4|TRBJ1-5|-
CASSLRADYQPQHF
TGTGCCAGCAGTTTAAGGGCAGACTATCAGCCCCAGCATTTT
>-|TRBV15|TRBJ1-2|-
CATSRRRDDLEGYTF
TGTGCCACCAGCAGAAGGAGGGACGACCTGGAAGGCTACACCTTC
>many|TRBV6-8|TRBJ1-2|TRBD1
CASSYFSRGPWAYGYTF
TGTGCCAGCAGTTACTTTTCCAGGGGGCCCTGGGCCTATGGCTACACCTTC
>-|TRBV7-8|TRBJ1-1|TRBD1
CASSLRGTGGMNTESFF
TGTGCCAGCAGCTTACGAGGGACAGGGGGGATGAACACTGAATCTTTCTTT
>many|TRBV7-8|TRBJ2-7|-
CASSFQGRYEQYF
TGTGCCAGCAGCTTTCAGGGAAGGTACGAGCAGTACTTC
>few|TRBV27|TRBJ2-2|-
CASSLQDSPVAGELFF
TGTGCCAGCAGTTTGCAGGACAGCCCTGTGGCCGGGGAGCTGTTTTTT
>-|TRBV6-1|TRBJ2-5|-
CASSVSGTGETQYF
TGTGCCAGCAGTGTCTCAGGGACCGGAGAGACCCAGTACTTC